The 12 T cell receptor beta chains listed next were all sequenced from one sample in a study of cytomegalovirus exposure and HLA in healthy donors. Vbeta (60) and Jbeta (13) primers were used in the PCR. Produced via immunoSEQ multiplex PCR; TCRdb's table is partial and in-frame only. The data show about 150,000 clones, with approximately 80% seen just once and approximately 3.4% held by the top ten. The specimen sequenced was PBMCs. Every receptor here comes from a middle-aged man in good health and CMV-seronegative.

This rearrangement joins TRBV5-4 to TRBJ2-3; TRBD2 matches 10 bases. Unmatched junction bases numbered 9, after V lost 5 bases and J lost 6 bases. Germline values: CDR1 SGHNT, CDR2 YYREEE (reference sequence). The CDR3 runs 15 residues. The CDR3 spells CASSRSGGAPDTQYF. For the CDR3, the DNA is TGTGCCAGCAGTCGGAGCGGGGGGGCCCCGGATACGCAGTATTTT.

The J gene is TRBJ1-1, the V gene TRBV6-5; D is undetermined. CDR3 length equals 14 residues. Germline V CDR1 and CDR2: MNHEY, SVGAGI. V lost 4 bases to trimming and J lost 0 bases, with 9 bases between them. The CDR3 protein is CASSFRSLNTEAFF. CDR3 coding DNA: TGTGCCAGCAGTTTTCGGAGTTTGAACACTGAAGCTTTCTTT.

The V gene is TRBV19, the J gene TRBJ2-7; 7 nucleotides match TRBD2. Germline assignment: CDR1 LNHDA and CDR2 SQIVND (reference sequence). This CDR3 region has 12 residues. The J segment lost 2 bases and the V segment lost 6 bases, leaving 1 base of the junction unmatched. The CDR3 coding sequence is TGTGCCAGTAGAAGCGGGACCTACGAGCAGTACTTC. It is translated as CASRSGTYEQYF.

This clone was observed a handful of times. The chain uses TRBV5-1 and TRBJ1-3, with TRBD1 as a possible D gene (5 bases). CDR1 and CDR2 (germline): SGHRS, YFSETQ. The ends were cut back, 3 bases at V and 2 bases at J, with 12 bases in the middle. The CDR3 covers 15 residues. The CDR3 is CASSSLGVAGNTIYF. The CDR3 DNA sequence: TGCGCCAGCAGCTCCCTAGGGGTGGCTGGAAACACCATATATTTT.

This clone occurred a few times. This CDR3 is CASSLAGLAGQETQYF. The CDR3 DNA reads TGTGCCAGCAGCTTAGCGGGACTAGCGGGCCAAGAGACCCAGTACTTC. V usage is TRBV7-2 and J usage is TRBJ2-5, with TRBD2 matching 12 bases. The CDR3 consists of 16 residues. Germline CDR1 and CDR2: SGHTA and FQGNSA. Trimming at V came to 0 bases and at J to 1 base, leaving 0 bases not matched to a gene.

The chain links TRBV29-1 to TRBJ2-1; no firm D call. Deletions cut 0 bases from V and 12 bases from J, with 21 bases between. The CDR3 consists of 15 residues. CDR1 is SQVTM, CDR2 ANQGSEA, per germline. CDR3 DNA sequence: TGCAGCGTTGAAGATCAACTTAGCCATTTAACCCCGCAGTTCTTC. As protein: CSVEDQLSHLTPQFF.

Comments on this clone: No conserved phenylalanine or tryptophan is present at the end of the CDR3, so a read error is the likely explanation. The DNA is omitted, as the CDR3 cannot be located on it reliably, and the CDR3 follows TCRdb's listing. The V and J genes are TRBV5-1 and TRBJ2-3; the table's D gene call, TRBD2, was not cross checked with the DNA. The germline V gene has CDR1 SGHRS and CDR2 YFSETQ. A total of 13 residues make up the CDR3, ends included. CDR3 sequence reads: CASSIGTSGGAVL.

The CDR3 here is CASSLAGGIDNEQFF. DNA for the CDR3: TGTGCCAGCAGCTTAGCGGGGGGCATTGACAATGAGCAGTTCTTC. V gene TRBV7-3 combines with J gene TRBJ2-1, with 8 bases fitting TRBD2. After removal of 2 bases from V and 5 bases from J, the junction contained 5 bases not matched to a gene. Per germline, CDR1 SGHTA and CDR2 FQGTGA. CDR3 length: 15 amino acids.

J is TRBJ2-1 and V is TRBV7-9; D not resolved. The V end was cut by 3 bases, the J end by 0 bases, with 9 bases between. Germline V lookup: CDR1 SEHNR, CDR2 FQNEAQ (reference sequence). CDR3 size: 15 residues. CDR3 region: CASSFGPNSYNEQFF. In nucleotides, the CDR3 is TGTGCCAGCAGCTTTGGCCCCAACTCCTACAATGAGCAGTTCTTC.

V is TRBV5-1 and J is TRBJ2-7; the match to TRBD2 covers 11 bases. This CDR3 is 15 amino acids long. The junction had 8 bases not matched to a gene; V was cut back by 4 bases and J by 5 bases. Germline V CDR1 and CDR2: SGHRS, YFSETQ. CDR3 nucleotides: TGCGCCAGCAGCCCCTTATCGGGACTAGCGGACGAGCAGTACTTC. Translated, it gives CASSPLSGLADEQYF.

This chain uses TRBV9 with TRBJ1-3, with TRBD1 matching over 11 bases. V shed 0 bases, J shed 2 bases, and the junction held 4 bases outside the gene matches. CDR1 and CDR2 (germline): SGDLS, YYNGEE. CDR3 length: 17 residues. The CDR3 loop reads CASSVALDRGPGNTIYF. CDR3 sequence (DNA): TGTGCCAGCAGCGTAGCCCTGGACAGGGGGCCTGGAAACACCATATATTTT. Full variable domain (outside the CDR3, taken from reference TRBV9 and TRBJ1-3): DSGVTQTPKHLITATGQRVTLRCSPRSGDLSVYWYQQSLDQGLQFLIQYYNGEERAKGNILERFSAQQFPDLHSELNLSSLELGDSALYFCASSVALDRGPGNTIYFGEGSWLTVV.

This sequence joins TRBV7-8 and TRBJ1-5, with D uncertain. This CDR3 comprises 15 residues. In germline, CDR1 is SGHVS, CDR2 FQNEAQ. V was shortened by 5 bases and J by 3 bases, with 14 bases between the two germline ends. The CDR3 loop reads CASSQVWRDNQPQHF. The DNA of the CDR3 is TGTGCCAGCAGCCAGGTGTGGCGCGACAATCAGCCCCAGCATTTT.